A single sample is the source of the 11 T cell receptor beta chains below, sequenced in a study of shared clonotypes between healthy human individuals. The table came from immunoSEQ multiplex PCR; TCRdb's copy has only in-frame clones and leaves some out. In the table there are about 360,000 clones, about 70% of which are singletons. Source material: memory CD4+ T cells sorted from blood. The subset: CD45RA-negative fraction. These TCRs come from a man under 40 in good health.

J is TRBJ2-3 and V is TRBV28; the match to TRBD1 covers 9 bases. The V gene's germline CDR1 is MDHEN and CDR2 SYDVKM. V gave up 6 bases and J gave up 2 bases; unmatched junction bases: 9. The CDR3 loop spans 16 amino acids. This CDR3 is CASSPPRTGATDTQYF. CDR3 DNA: TGTGCCAGCAGCCCCCCCCGGACAGGGGCCACAGATACGCAGTATTTT. Using reference TRBV28 and TRBJ2-3 for the parts outside the CDR3, the full variable domain is DVKVTQSSRYLVKRTGEKVFLECVQDMDHENMFWYRQDPGLGLRLIYFSYDVKMKEKGDIPEGYSVSREKKERFSLILESASTNQTSMYLCASSPPRTGATDTQYFGPGTRLTVL.

V and J are TRBV30 and TRBJ2-1; 12 nucleotides agree with TRBD2. The V segment lost 3 bases and the J segment 7 bases; nucleotides outside the gene matches: 7. This CDR3 is 15 amino acids long. Germline values: CDR1 GTSNPN, CDR2 SVGIG (reference sequence). In DNA, the CDR3 is TGTGCCTGGAGCCCTTGGACTAGCGGGAAGAATGAGCAGTTCTTC. Translated: CAWSPWTSGKNEQFF.

The rearrangement joins TRBV10-2 to TRBJ1-5, with D tentatively TRBD1 (6 bases). V lost 6 bases, J lost 2 bases, and 14 bases lay in between. Germline CDR1 WSHSY, CDR2 SAAADI. The length of the CDR3 is 15 residues. Here the CDR3 reads CASRSGGRGNQPQHF. The DNA of the CDR3 is TGCGCCAGCAGGTCCGGGGGGCGCGGCAATCAGCCCCAGCATTTT.

This chain links TRBV7-8 with TRBJ2-7, with D maybe TRBD2 (6 bases). The CDR3 sequence is 15 residues long. V lost 6 bases and J 4 bases, leaving 19 bases between the germline ends. CDR1 and CDR2 (germline): SGHVS, FQNEAQ. CDR3 amino acids: CASSNRRGLGYEQYF. For the CDR3, the DNA is TGTGCCAGCAGTAATAGGAGGGGTTTGGGATACGAGCAGTACTTC.

The CDR3 loop is CASSLAGPHSGRAYNEQFF. The DNA of the CDR3 is TGTGCCAGCAGCTTAGCGGGCCCTCATAGCGGGAGGGCCTACAATGAGCAGTTCTTC. The chain combines TRBV7-6 with TRBJ2-1, with 11 nucleotides matching TRBD2. The ends lost 0 bases at V and 2 bases at J; junction bases unmatched: 9. Germline values: CDR1 SGHVS, CDR2 FNYEAQ. This CDR3 is built from 19 residues.

CDR3 coding DNA: TGTGCCAGCACTAGCGGCCAACGGCGCGAGCAGTACTTC. This gives the protein CASTSGQRREQYF. This rearrangement joins TRBV28 to TRBJ2-7; 7 bases fit TRBD2. The CDR3 totals 13 residues. V trimming: 7 bases; J trimming: 6 bases; junction bases outside the gene matches: 9. From germline, CDR1 is MDHEN and CDR2 SYDVKM.

This clone was counted ten times or more. The V call is TRBV7-8, the J call TRBJ2-2; 10 nucleotides line up with TRBD1. The CDR3 loop spans 17 amino acids. V was clipped by 5 bases and J by 0 bases; unmatched bases: 6. CDR1 and CDR2 from the germline V gene are SGHVS and FQNEAQ. CDR3: CASSLKTGGANTGELFF. The CDR3 coding sequence is TGTGCCAGCAGCCTTAAGACAGGGGGCGCGAACACCGGGGAGCTGTTTTTT.

For this clone: One junction end disagrees with the germline gene, perhaps due to a read error. The chain uses TRBV5-4 and TRBJ1-1; D unclear. The CDR3 covers 12 residues. Germline CDR1 and CDR2: SGHNT and YYREEE (reference sequence). The CDR3 is CAGRGLNTEAFF. CDR3 DNA sequence: TGTGCCGGCAGAGGACTGAACACTGAAGCTTTCTTT.

The chain uses TRBV4-1 and TRBJ1-2; D possibly corresponds to TRBD1 (6 bases). The CDR3 contains 12 residues. Germline CDR1 MGHRA, CDR2 YSYEKL. V was shortened by 4 bases and J by 8 bases, with 11 bases between the two germline ends. CDR3: CASSRHRDGYTF. DNA for the CDR3: TGCGCCAGCAGCCGCCACAGGGACGGCTACACCTTC.

This clone was seen a handful of times. The J gene is TRBJ2-1, the V gene TRBV7-3; tentatively, D is TRBD1 or TRBD2 (6 bases each). The CDR3 is 15 residues long. Deletions cut 5 bases from V and 8 bases from J, with 19 bases between. Germline assignment: CDR1 SGHTA and CDR2 FQGTGA. The CDR3: CASSQTGWGGDEQFF. CDR3 nucleotides: TGTGCCAGCAGCCAGACAGGATGGGGAGGCGATGAGCAGTTCTTC.

The chain carries TRBV7-2 and TRBJ1-2; D not resolved. Germline V CDR1 and CDR2: SGHTA, FQGNSA. CDR3 length: 13 amino acids. V was shortened by 5 bases and J by 5 bases, with 12 bases between the two germline ends. CDR3 in DNA: TGTGCCAGCAGCCCGACTGTGGGATATGGCTACACCTTC. Protein: CASSPTVGYGYTF. The whole variable domain, filled in from reference TRBV7-2 and TRBJ1-2, reads GAGVSQSPSNKVTEKGKDVELRCDPISGHTALYWYRQSLGQGLEFLIYFQGNSAPDKSGLPSDRFSAERTGGSVSTLTIQRTQQEDSAVYLCASSPTVGYGYTFGSGTRLTVV.